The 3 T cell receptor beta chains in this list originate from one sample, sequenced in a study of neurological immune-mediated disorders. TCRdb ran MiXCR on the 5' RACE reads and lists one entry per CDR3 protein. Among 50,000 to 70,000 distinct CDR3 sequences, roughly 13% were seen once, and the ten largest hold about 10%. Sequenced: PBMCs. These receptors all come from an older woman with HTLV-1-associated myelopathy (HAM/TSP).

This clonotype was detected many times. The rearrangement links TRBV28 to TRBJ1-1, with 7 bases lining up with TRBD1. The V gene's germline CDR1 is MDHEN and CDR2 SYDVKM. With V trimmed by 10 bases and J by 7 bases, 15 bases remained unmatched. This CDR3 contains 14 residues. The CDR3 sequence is CATLPSTGVGEAFF. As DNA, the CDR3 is TGTGCCACCTTACCCTCAACAGGGGTTGGTGAAGCTTTCTTT.

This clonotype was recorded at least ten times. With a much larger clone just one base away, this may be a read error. This CDR3 reads CASSLFANTGELFF. In DNA, the CDR3 is TGTGCCAGCAGCCTTTTCGCGAACACCGGGGAGCTGTTTTTT. The chain is built from TRBV4-2 and TRBJ2-2, with no clear D. The CDR3 covers 14 residues. Per germline, CDR1 LGHNA and CDR2 YNFKEQ. V shed 4 bases and J shed 0 bases, with 6 bases lying between them.

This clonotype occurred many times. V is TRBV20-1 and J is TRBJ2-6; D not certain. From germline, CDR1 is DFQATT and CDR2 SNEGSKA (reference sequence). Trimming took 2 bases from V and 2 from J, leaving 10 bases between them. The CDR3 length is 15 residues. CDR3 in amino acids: CSARSPSAGANVLTF. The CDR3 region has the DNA TGCAGTGCTAGATCCCCATCCGCTGGGGCCAACGTCCTGACTTTC.